This T cell receptor beta chain emerged from a study of Ad26.COV2.S vaccination and SARS-CoV-2 variants. Overall study context: The vaccine Ad26.COV2.S was put into the muscle once, or twice with 56 days between. General study results and limits: Vaccinees reportedly had broad spike-specific CD8+ and CD4+ T cell responses.

This sample's treatment: around 19 received Ad26.COV2.S at low or high dose, single or two shots; several received placebo; per-sample allocation not given. Day 63 after the first injection of vaccine or placebo was the sampling time. Clones were sequenced by immunoSEQ multiplex PCR, and TCRdb holds only the in-frame ones, with some missing. The sample contains about 320,000 clones, around 84% of which appear only once. As for this clone: Its cognate antigen is unknown.

The V and J ends lost 1 base and 0 bases respectively, with 10 bases between them. Germline CDR1 SGHVS, CDR2 FQNEAQ. The CDR3 extends over 17 amino acids. This receptor was identified in a person aged 18-60 years who received the Ad26.COV2.S COVID-19 vaccine or a placebo. The V call is TRBV7-8, the J call TRBJ2-6; D is undetermined. Sequenced here: peripheral blood, sampled in a trial of Ad26.COV2.S vaccine versus placebo. The CDR3 here is CASSLEWASSGANVLTF. The DNA for the CDR3 is TGTGCCAGCAGCTTAGAATGGGCGAGCTCTGGGGCCAACGTCCTGACTTTC.